Listed below are T cell receptor beta chains from one sample, sequenced in a study of cytomegalovirus exposure and HLA in healthy donors. Assay: immunoSEQ multiplex PCR; the TCRdb copy retains only in-frame clones and omits some. The profile shows 110,000 or so clones, around 77% of them singletons. Material for sequencing was PBMCs. The receptors were gathered from a man over 45 in good health and CMV-seropositive. The CDR3 runs from the conserved cysteine through the conserved F or W. A D gene is named only where the DNA matches it firmly. Rows give clone size only sometimes, using once, few, many, or a class for an expanded clone.

size: -
J: TRBJ2-7
D: -
V: TRBV28
DNA: TGTGCCAGCAGCATAGCCCAACCAGGGTCCTACGAGCAGTACTTC
CDR3: CASSIAQPGSYEQYF

size: few
J: TRBJ2-5
D: TRBD2
V: TRBV7-9
DNA: TGTGCCAGCAGCTTAGACCTAGCGGGATCACAAGAGACCCAGTACTTC
CDR3: CASSLDLAGSQETQYF

size: few
J: TRBJ2-3
D: -
V: TRBV9
DNA: TGTGCCAGCAGCGCCTCGGCGGCCGGACAACTACTTGGCGATACGCAGTATTTT
CDR3: CASSASAAGQLLGDTQYF

size: few
J: TRBJ1-1
D: -
V: TRBV11-2
DNA: TGTGCCAGCCGAAGGATGGTAGGGGCGAACACTGAAGCTTTCTTT
CDR3: CASRRMVGANTEAFF

size: -
J: TRBJ2-7
D: -
V: TRBV7-2
DNA: TGTGCCAGCAGCTTAGAATCCGGGTCCTCCTACGAGCAGTACTTC
CDR3: CASSLESGSSYEQYF

size: -
J: TRBJ1-2
D: -
V: TRBV7-2
DNA: TGTGCCAGCAGCTTAGAGACAGTTATCTATGGCTACACCTTC
CDR3: CASSLETVIYGYTF

size: -
J: TRBJ1-2
D: -
V: TRBV10-2
DNA: TGCGCCAGCAGTGACTACTTTACCGGGACAAGCAACTATGGCTACACCTTC
CDR3: CASSDYFTGTSNYGYTF

size: -
J: TRBJ1-1
D: -
V: TRBV2
DNA: TGTGCCAGCAGTGAGCGGGGGGGCACTGAAGCTTTCTTT
CDR3: CASSERGGTEAFF

size: -
J: TRBJ2-7
D: -
V: TRBV2
DNA: TGTGCCAGCAGTGCGGAACAGTCCCGGGGCGAGCAGTACTTC
CDR3: CASSAEQSRGEQYF

size: -
J: TRBJ2-1
D: -
V: TRBV6-5
DNA: TGTGCCAGCAATAAGCAGGGGATAGGTGAGCAGTTCTTC
CDR3: CASNKQGIGEQFF

size: -
J: TRBJ2-2
D: TRBD1
V: TRBV5-4
DNA: TGTGCTAGCAGCTTGGGACAGGGCACCGGGGAGCTGTTTTTT
CDR3: CASSLGQGTGELFF

size: few
J: TRBJ1-3
D: -
V: TRBV7-2
DNA: TGTGCCAGCAGCTTAGCGCGAGTGAACACCATATATTTT
CDR3: CASSLARVNTIYF

size: few
J: TRBJ2-3
D: TRBD2
V: TRBV4-2
DNA: TGTGCCAGCAGCCAGGGACTAGCGGGGGGGCCAGATACGCAGTATTTT
CDR3: CASSQGLAGGPDTQYF

size: few
J: TRBJ1-5
D: -
V: TRBV6-1
DNA: TGTGCCAGCAGTGAAGAGGCCAGGGTGAGCAATCAGCCCCAGCATTTT
CDR3: CASSEEARVSNQPQHF

size: once
J: TRBJ1-5
D: TRBD1
V: TRBV7-9
DNA: TGTGCCAGCAGCGGGACAGGACAAGGCGGCAATCAGCCCCAGCATTTT
CDR3: CASSGTGQGGNQPQHF

size: -
J: TRBJ2-5
D: -
V: TRBV10-3
DNA: TGTGCCATCAGTGAATTCCAGGGGGGCCCGCAGACCCAGTACTTC
CDR3: CAISEFQGGPQTQYF

size: -
J: TRBJ1-1
D: -
V: TRBV6-1
DNA: TGTGCCACCGGCGGTGGTAAGAACACTGAAGCTTTCTTT
CDR3: CATGGGKNTEAFF

size: -
J: TRBJ1-6
D: TRBD1
V: TRBV4-1
DNA: TGCGCCAGCAGTCCTGAGGGGACAGGGACGCCCCTCCACTTT
CDR3: CASSPEGTGTPLHF

size: -
J: TRBJ1-2
D: -
V: TRBV19
DNA: TGTGCCAGTACTCCCACAGGGACCAACTATGGCTACACCTTC
CDR3: CASTPTGTNYGYTF

size: -
J: TRBJ2-7
D: TRBD2
V: TRBV7-2
DNA: TGTGCCAGCAGAGCGAGCGGGGGCTCCTACGAGCAGTACTTC
CDR3: CASRASGGSYEQYF

size: -
J: TRBJ2-1
D: TRBD2
V: TRBV5-1
DNA: TGCGCCAGCAGCTTGCGCCGCGGGAGCAATGAGCAGTTCTTC
CDR3: CASSLRRGSNEQFF

size: -
J: TRBJ2-3
D: TRBD1
V: TRBV7-2
DNA: TGTGCCAGCAGCTTAGGGACAGGGGGAGATACGCAGTATTTT
CDR3: CASSLGTGGDTQYF

size: few
J: TRBJ2-3
D: -
V: TRBV7-2
DNA: TGTGCCAGCAGCTCAGAACCGGGACAACTCACAGATACGCAGTATTTT
CDR3: CASSSEPGQLTDTQYF

size: -
J: TRBJ2-6
D: TRBD1
V: TRBV2
DNA: TGTGCCAGCAGTGAGGGACAGGTCCTGACTTTC
CDR3: CASSEGQVLTF

size: -
J: TRBJ2-1
D: -
V: TRBV11-2
DNA: TGTGCCAGCAGGGGGCCTAGGTGGTTCTTC
CDR3: CASRGPRWFF

size: -
J: TRBJ2-4
D: TRBD1
V: TRBV27
DNA: TGTGCCAGCAGGGGGACAGGGGGCAACATTCAGTACTTC
CDR3: CASRGTGGNIQYF

size: -
J: TRBJ1-2
D: TRBD1
V: TRBV5-1
DNA: TGCGCCAGCAGCTTGACCCAGGGGGCCAGTGGCTACACCTTC
CDR3: CASSLTQGASGYTF

size: -
J: TRBJ1-1
D: -
V: TRBV5-1
DNA: TGCGCCAGCAGCTTGGGGGGGGAAAACACTGAAGCTTTCTTT
CDR3: CASSLGGENTEAFF

size: -
J: TRBJ1-3
D: TRBD1
V: TRBV6-5
DNA: TGTGCCAGCAGTTACCTGCCAGGGGGCACGGACACCATATATTTT
CDR3: CASSYLPGGTDTIYF

size: -
J: TRBJ2-3
D: -
V: TRBV5-5
DNA: TGTGCCAGCAGCTCCCCTAGGATCGGGGATACGCAGTATTTT
CDR3: CASSSPRIGDTQYF

size: -
J: TRBJ1-1
D: TRBD1
V: TRBV6-1
DNA: TGTGCCAGCAGTGAAGCGCTAACAGGGGAGGACACTGAAGCTTTCTTT
CDR3: CASSEALTGEDTEAFF

size: -
J: TRBJ1-2
D: -
V: TRBV6-1
DNA: TGTGCCAGCAGTGAAAATGCCGCGAGGGGCTACACCTTC
CDR3: CASSENAARGYTF

size: once
J: TRBJ2-2
D: -
V: TRBV19
DNA: TGTGCCAGTAATCCGGACAGTTCGTCCGGGGAGCTGTTTTTT
CDR3: CASNPDSSSGELFF

size: -
J: TRBJ2-7
D: -
V: TRBV5-8
DNA: TGTGCCAGCAGCTTGGGGACTATCTACGAGCAGTACTTC
CDR3: CASSLGTIYEQYF

size: -
J: TRBJ2-2
D: TRBD2
V: TRBV7-2
DNA: TGTGCCAGCAGCCGGGGGGGCGGGGAGCTGTTTTTT
CDR3: CASSRGGGELFF

size: -
J: TRBJ2-3
D: -
V: TRBV6-5
DNA: TGTGCCAGCAAGAGGGCAGATACGCAGTATTTT
CDR3: CASKRADTQYF

size: few
J: TRBJ2-7
D: -
V: TRBV5-1
DNA: TGCGCCAGCAGCCCCACCCCCCAAGCGAACTCCTACGAGCAGTACTTC
CDR3: CASSPTPQANSYEQYF

size: -
J: TRBJ1-1
D: -
V: TRBV25-1
DNA: TGTGCCAGCTTGAGGAACACTGAAGCTTTCTTT
CDR3: CASLRNTEAFF